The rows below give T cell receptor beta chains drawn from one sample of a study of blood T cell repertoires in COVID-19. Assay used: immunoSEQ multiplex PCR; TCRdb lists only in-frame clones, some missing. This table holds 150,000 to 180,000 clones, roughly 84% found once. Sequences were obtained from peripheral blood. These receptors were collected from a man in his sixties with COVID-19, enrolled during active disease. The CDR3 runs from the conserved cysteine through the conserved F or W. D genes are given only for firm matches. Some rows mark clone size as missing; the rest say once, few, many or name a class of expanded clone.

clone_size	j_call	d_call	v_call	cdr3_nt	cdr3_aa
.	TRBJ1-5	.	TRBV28	TGTGCCAGCAGAAGTATGGGCCAGCCCCAGCATTTT	CASRSMGQPQHF
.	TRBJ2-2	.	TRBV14	TGTGCCAGCAGCCCCCTTGACGGCGGGAACACCGGGGAGCTGTTTTTT	CASSPLDGGNTGELFF
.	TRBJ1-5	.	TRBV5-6	TGTGCCAGCAGCTTGGGGCAGTTTAGCAATCAGCCCCAGCATTTT	CASSLGQFSNQPQHF
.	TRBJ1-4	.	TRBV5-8	TGTGCCAGCAGCTTGACAGCAACTAATGAAAAACTGTTTTTT	CASSLTATNEKLFF
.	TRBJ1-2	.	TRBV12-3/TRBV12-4	TGTGCCAGCAGCTCCCCCCTCTATGGCTACACCTTC	CASSSPLYGYTF
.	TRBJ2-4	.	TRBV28	TGTGCCAGCAAGGGGGTAGCCAAAAACATTCAGTACTTC	CASKGVAKNIQYF
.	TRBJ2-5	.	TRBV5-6	TGTGCCAGCAGCTTGGGGCCCCAAGAGACCCAGTACTTC	CASSLGPQETQYF
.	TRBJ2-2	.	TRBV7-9	TGTGCCAGCAGTCGCCAGGCCACCGGGGAGCTGTTTTTT	CASSRQATGELFF
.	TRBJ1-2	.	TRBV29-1	TGCAGCGTTGAAAGCGATCAGGGGCTGAGGGGCTACACCTTC	CSVESDQGLRGYTF
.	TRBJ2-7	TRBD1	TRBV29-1	TGCAGCGTTGAAGGGGTATTTAGGGACAGGGGGTACCACGAGCAGTACTTC	CSVEGVFRDRGYHEQYF
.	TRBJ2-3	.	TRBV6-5	TGTGCCAGCAGTTACTCGCATGCAGACACAGATACGCAGTATTTT	CASSYSHADTDTQYF
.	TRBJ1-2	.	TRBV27	TGTGCCAGCAGTCCCAACCCGGGCAGGGGAAGTGGCTACACCTTC	CASSPNPGRGSGYTF
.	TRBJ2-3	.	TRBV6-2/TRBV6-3	TGTGCCAGCAGTTACTCACGGACAGACGCTTTCACAGATACGCAGTATTTT	CASSYSRTDAFTDTQYF
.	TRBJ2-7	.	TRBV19	TGTGCCAGTGCCCCTGAAGGGAGAAAGCAGTACTTC	CASAPEGRKQYF
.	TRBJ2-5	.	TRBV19	TGTGCCAGTAGTGCCGGGATCGTAGAGACCCAGTACTTC	CASSAGIVETQYF
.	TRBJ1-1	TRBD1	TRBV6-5	TGTGCCAGCAGTTTCGACAGGGGATTGAACACTGAAGCTTTCTTT	CASSFDRGLNTEAFF
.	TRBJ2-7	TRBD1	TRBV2	TGTGCCAGCAGTGAAGCGCCGGGACAGGGGGCTGGCGAGCAGTACTTC	CASSEAPGQGAGEQYF
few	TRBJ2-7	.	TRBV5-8	TGTGCCAGCAGAGGGCGACAGGGGAGGGCCTACGAGCAGTACTTC	CASRGRQGRAYEQYF
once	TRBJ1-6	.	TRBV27	TGTGCCAGCAGTCCAGGCGCCAGGAGGGAGACCCTCCACTTT	CASSPGARRETLHF
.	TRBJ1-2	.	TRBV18	TGTGCCAGCTCACCAGGTCGGCAGGTTAACTATGGCTACACCTTC	CASSPGRQVNYGYTF
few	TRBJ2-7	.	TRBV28	TGTGCCAGCACCATTACAGGGAACGAGCAGTACTTC	CASTITGNEQYF
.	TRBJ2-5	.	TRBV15	TGTGCCACCAGCGTCGGTCGGGAGACCCAGTACTTC	CATSVGRETQYF
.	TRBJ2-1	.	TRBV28	TGTGCCAGCAGTTTAGGCGGCTCCCTAAGCAATGAGCAGTTCTTC	CASSLGGSLSNEQFF
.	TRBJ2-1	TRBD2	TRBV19	TGTGCCAGTAGTAAAGTTAAGACTAGCGGCTACAATGAGCAGTTCTTC	CASSKVKTSGYNEQFF
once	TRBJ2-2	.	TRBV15	TGTGCCACCAGCAGAGGCGCCGGGACTCCGAGCACCGGGGAGCTGTTTTTT	CATSRGAGTPSTGELFF
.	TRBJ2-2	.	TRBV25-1	TGTGCCAGCAGTGAATTGGGGGCGCGGGTCACCGGGGAGCTGTTTTTT	CASSELGARVTGELFF
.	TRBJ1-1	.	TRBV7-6	TGTGCCAGCAGCAAAGGAGGCAGGATTAACACTGAAGCTTTCTTT	CASSKGGRINTEAFF
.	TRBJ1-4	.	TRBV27	TGTGCCAGCAGTTGGGGTGCGTGGGGGCGGACTAATGAAAAACTGTTTTTT	CASSWGAWGRTNEKLFF
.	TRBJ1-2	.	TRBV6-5	TGTGCCAGCAGTTACGCGGCAGGGTTAGGCTACACCTTC	CASSYAAGLGYTF
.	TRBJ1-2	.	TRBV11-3	TGTGCCAGCAGCTTACGTAGATCCTATGGCTACACCTTC	CASSLRRSYGYTF
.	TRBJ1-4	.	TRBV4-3	TGCGCCAGCAGCCAAGGCCGGGGAAGTGGGATGTTTTTT	CASSQGRGSGMFF
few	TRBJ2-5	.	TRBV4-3	TGCGCCAGCAGCCAAGACCAGACAGGAAACCAAGAGACCCAGTACTTC	CASSQDQTGNQETQYF